This T cell receptor beta chain emerged from a study of shared clonotypes between healthy human individuals. As processed by the authors: Junction-only immunoSEQ data arrived without quality scores, meaning filtering differed. Sequencing was performed with immunoSEQ multiplex PCR; in TCRdb, only in-frame clones are kept and a portion is missing. Clone size and the V and J calls come from that table; the DNA yielded D and trimming. The table lists roughly 2,000,000 clones, less than 95% of them singletons. In the naive CD8 group, cells lacked CD45RO and were positively selected for CCR7, so terminally differentiated effector memory CD45RA+ cells were left out. This CDR3 is 13 amino acids long. The V gene end was trimmed by 8 bases and the J gene end by 7 bases; junction bases not matched to a gene: 6. CDR1 and CDR2 (germline): MNHNS, SASEGT.

The chain has TRBV6-1 and TRBJ2-5; TRBD2 agrees at 11 bases. Sequenced material: naive CD8+ T cells sorted from blood. This clonotype was obtained from a man younger than 30 in good health. The CDR3 loop reads CASSGTSGGTQYF. DNA for the CDR3: TGTGCCAGCTCCGGGACTAGCGGAGGGACCCAGTACTTC.